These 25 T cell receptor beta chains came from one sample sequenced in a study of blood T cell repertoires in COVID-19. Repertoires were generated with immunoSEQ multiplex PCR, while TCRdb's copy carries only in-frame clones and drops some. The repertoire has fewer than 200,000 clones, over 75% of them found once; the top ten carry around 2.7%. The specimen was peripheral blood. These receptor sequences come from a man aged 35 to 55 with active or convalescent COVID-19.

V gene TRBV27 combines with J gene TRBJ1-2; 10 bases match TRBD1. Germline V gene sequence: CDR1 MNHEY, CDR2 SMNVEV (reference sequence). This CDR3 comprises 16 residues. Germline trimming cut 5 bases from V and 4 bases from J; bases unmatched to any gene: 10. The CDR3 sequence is CASSPWDRGRGYGYTF. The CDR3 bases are TGTGCCAGCAGTCCCTGGGACAGGGGTAGAGGCTATGGCTACACCTTC.

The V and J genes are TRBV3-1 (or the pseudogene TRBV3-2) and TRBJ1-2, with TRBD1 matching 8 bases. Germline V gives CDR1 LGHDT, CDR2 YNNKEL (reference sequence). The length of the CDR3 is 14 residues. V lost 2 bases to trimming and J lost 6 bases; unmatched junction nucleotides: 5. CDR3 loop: CASSQRTGFNGYTF. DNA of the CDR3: TGTGCCAGCAGCCAACGGACAGGGTTTAATGGCTACACCTTC.

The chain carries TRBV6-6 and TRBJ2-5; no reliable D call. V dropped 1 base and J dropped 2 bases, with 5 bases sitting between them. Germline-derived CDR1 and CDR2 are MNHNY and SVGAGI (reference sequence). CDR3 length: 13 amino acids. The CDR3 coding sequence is TGTGCCAGCAGTTACTACCAGCAAGAGACCCAGTACTTC. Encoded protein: CASSYYQQETQYF.

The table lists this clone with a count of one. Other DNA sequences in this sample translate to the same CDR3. The DNA of the CDR3 is TGCGCCAGCAGCTTGTCAGCGGGGGGTACCGGGGAGCTGTTTTTT. As protein: CASSLSAGGTGELFF. The gene calls are TRBV5-1 and TRBJ2-2, with TRBD2 identical over 9 bases. CDR1 and CDR2 from the germline V gene are SGHRS and YFSETQ. The CDR3 is 15 residues long. The trim removed 1 base at V and 5 bases at J, leaving 3 bases unmatched.

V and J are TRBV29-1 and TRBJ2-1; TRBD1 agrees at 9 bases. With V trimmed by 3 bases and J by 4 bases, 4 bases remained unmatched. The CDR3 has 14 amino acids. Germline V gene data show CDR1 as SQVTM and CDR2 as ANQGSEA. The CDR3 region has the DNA TGCAGCGTTGATGCGACAGGGGGGTACAATGAGCAGTTCTTC. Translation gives CSVDATGGYNEQFF.

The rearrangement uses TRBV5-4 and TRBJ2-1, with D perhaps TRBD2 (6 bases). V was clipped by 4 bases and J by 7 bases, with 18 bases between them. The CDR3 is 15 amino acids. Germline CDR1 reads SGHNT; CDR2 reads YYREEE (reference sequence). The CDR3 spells CASSLTGVIGNEQFF. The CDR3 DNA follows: TGTGCCAGCAGCCTTACGGGGGTTATAGGTAATGAGCAGTTCTTC.

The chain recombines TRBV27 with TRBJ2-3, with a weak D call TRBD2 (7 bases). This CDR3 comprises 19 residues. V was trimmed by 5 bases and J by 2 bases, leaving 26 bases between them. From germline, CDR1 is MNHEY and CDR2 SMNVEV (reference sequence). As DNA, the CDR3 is TGTGCCAGCAGTCCCTCAGGGGTTGCGGGGGCCATACTCACAGATACGCAGTATTTT. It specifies CASSPSGVAGAILTDTQYF.

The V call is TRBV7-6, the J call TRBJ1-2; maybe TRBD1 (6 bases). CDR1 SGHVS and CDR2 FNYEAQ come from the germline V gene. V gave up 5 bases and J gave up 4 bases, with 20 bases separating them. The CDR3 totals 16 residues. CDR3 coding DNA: TGTGCCAGCAGCCAAGAGGTGGGGACATCTGGCTATGGCTACACCTTC. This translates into CASSQEVGTSGYGYTF.

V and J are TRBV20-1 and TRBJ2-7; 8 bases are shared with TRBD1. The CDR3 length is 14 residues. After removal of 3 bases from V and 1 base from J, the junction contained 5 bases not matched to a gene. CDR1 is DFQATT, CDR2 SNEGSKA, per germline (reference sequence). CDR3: CSASPGQGSYEQYF. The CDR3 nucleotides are TGCAGTGCTAGTCCCGGACAGGGTTCCTACGAGCAGTACTTC.

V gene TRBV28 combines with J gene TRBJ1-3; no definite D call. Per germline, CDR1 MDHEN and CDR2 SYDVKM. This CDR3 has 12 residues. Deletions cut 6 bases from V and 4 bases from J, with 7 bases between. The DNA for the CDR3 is TGTGCCAGCAGAACGGGGGGAAACACCATATATTTT. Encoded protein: CASRTGGNTIYF.

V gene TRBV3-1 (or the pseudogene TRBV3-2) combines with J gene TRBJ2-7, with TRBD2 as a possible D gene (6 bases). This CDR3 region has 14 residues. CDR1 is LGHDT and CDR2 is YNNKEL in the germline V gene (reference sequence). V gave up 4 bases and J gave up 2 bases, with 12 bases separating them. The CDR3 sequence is CASSRGVTPYEQYF. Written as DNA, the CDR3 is TGTGCCAGCAGCCGGGGGGTGACCCCCTACGAGCAGTACTTC.

CDR3 protein: CASRTGRNQETQYF. The CDR3 nucleotides read TGTGCCAGCAGGACAGGGAGAAATCAAGAGACCCAGTACTTC. This chain connects TRBV28 to TRBJ2-5, with 7 positions matching TRBD1. Germline V gene data show CDR1 as MDHEN and CDR2 as SYDVKM. CDR3 length: 14 amino acids. The ends lost 6 bases at V and 2 bases at J; junction bases unmatched: 6.

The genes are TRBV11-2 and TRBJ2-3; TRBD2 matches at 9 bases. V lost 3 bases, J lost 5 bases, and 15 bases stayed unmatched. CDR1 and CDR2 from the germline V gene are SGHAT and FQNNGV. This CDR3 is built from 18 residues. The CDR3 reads CASSFGGFGGGAVDTQYF. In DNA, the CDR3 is TGTGCCAGCAGCTTTGGTGGGTTTGGCGGGGGGGCCGTAGATACGCAGTATTTT.

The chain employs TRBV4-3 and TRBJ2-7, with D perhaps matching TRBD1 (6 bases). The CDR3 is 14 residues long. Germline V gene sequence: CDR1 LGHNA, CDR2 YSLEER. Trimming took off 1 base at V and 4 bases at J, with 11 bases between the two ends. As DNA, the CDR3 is TGCGCCAGCAGCCAAGGGTCAGGGGATTACGAGCAGTACTTC. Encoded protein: CASSQGSGDYEQYF.

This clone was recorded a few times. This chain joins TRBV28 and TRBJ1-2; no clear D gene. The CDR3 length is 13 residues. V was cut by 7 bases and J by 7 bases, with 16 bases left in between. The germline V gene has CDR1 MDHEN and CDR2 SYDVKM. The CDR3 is CASNPRSRGGYTF. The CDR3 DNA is TGTGCCAGCAACCCCAGGTCCCGGGGTGGCTACACCTTC.

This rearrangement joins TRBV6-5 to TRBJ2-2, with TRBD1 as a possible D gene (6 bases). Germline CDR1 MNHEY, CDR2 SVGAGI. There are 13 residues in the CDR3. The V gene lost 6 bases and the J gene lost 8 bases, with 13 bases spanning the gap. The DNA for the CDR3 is TGTGCCAGCAGGCCCACTAGGGGGGGGGAGCTGTTTTTT. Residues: CASRPTRGGELFF.

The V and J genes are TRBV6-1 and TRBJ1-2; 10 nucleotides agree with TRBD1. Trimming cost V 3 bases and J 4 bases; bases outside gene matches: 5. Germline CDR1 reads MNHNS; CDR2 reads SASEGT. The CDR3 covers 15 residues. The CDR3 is CASSDRDRGIYGYTF. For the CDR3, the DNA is TGTGCCAGCAGTGACCGGGACAGGGGCATCTATGGCTACACCTTC.

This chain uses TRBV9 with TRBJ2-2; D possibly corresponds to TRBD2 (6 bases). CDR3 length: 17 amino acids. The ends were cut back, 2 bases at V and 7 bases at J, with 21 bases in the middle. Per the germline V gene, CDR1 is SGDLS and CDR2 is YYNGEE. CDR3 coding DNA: TGTGCCAGCAGCGTTGTCACTAGCCCCATGTCCGGCGGGGAGCTGTTTTTT. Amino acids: CASSVVTSPMSGGELFF.

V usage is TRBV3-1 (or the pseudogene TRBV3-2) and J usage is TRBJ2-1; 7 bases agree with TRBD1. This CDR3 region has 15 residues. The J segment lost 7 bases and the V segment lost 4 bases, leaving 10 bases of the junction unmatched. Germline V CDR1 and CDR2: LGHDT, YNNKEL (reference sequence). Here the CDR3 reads CASSLLTGRRNEQFF. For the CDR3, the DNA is TGTGCCAGCAGCCTCCTGACAGGGAGACGGAATGAGCAGTTCTTC.

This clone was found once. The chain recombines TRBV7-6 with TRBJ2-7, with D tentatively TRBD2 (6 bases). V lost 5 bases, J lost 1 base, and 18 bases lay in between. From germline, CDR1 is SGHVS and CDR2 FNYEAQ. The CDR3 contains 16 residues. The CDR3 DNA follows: TGTGCCAGCAGCCCAGCCGGCCAGCGGGCATCCTACGAGCAGTACTTC. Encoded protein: CASSPAGQRASYEQYF.

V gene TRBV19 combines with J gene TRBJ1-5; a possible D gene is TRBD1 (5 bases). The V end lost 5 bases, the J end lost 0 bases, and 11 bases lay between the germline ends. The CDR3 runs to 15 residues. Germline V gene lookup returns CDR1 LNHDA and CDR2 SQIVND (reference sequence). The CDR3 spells CASSARGISNQPQHF. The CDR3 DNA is TGTGCCAGTAGTGCGCGGGGGATTAGCAATCAGCCCCAGCATTTT.

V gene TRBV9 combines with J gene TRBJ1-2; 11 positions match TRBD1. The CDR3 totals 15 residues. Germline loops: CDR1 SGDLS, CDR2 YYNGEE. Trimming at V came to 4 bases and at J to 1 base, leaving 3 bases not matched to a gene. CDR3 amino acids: CASSRGQGVNYGYTF. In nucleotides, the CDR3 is TGTGCCAGCAGCCGGGGACAGGGGGTTAACTATGGCTACACCTTC.

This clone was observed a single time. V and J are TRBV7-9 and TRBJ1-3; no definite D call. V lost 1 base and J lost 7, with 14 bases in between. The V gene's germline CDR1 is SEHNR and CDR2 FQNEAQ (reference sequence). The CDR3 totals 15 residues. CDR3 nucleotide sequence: TGTGCCAGCAGCTTAGGTGCGGGGATCTCCAACACCATATATTTT. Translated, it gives CASSLGAGISNTIYF.

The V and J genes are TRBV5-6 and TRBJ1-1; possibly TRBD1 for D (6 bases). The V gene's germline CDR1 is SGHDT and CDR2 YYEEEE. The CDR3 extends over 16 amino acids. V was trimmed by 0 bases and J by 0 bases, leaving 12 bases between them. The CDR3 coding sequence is TGTGCCAGCAGCTTGGCTGCAGGGGCGTTGAACACTGAAGCTTTCTTT. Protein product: CASSLAAGALNTEAFF.

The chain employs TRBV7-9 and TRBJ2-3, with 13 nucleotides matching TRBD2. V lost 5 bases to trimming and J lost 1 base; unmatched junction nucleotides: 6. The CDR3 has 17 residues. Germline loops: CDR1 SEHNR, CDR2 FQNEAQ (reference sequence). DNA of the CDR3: TGTGCCAGCAGCGCCGGGACTAGCGGGGCCGGCACAGATACGCAGTATTTT. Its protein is CASSAGTSGAGTDTQYF.